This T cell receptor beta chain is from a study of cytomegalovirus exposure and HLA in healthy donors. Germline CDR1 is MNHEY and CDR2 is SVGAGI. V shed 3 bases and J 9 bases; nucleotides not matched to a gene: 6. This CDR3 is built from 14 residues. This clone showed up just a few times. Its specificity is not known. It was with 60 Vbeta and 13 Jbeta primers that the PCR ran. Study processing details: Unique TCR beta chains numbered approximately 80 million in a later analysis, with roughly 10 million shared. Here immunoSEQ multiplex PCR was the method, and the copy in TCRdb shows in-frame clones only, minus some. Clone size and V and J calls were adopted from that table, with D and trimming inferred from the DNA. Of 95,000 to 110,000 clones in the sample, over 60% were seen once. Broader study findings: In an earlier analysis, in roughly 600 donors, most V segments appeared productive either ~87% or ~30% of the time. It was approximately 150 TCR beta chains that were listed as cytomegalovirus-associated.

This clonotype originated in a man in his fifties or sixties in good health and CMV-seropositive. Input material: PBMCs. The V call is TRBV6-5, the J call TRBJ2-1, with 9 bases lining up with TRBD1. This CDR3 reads CASSYRGQGGEQFF. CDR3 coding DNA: TGTGCCAGCAGTTATCGGGGACAGGGCGGTGAGCAGTTCTTC.